The next 9 T cell receptor beta chains were all read from a single sample in a study of T cell repertoires in cytomegalovirus infection. TCRdb recomputed calls from the reads with MiXCR, one row per CDR3 protein. This sample carries about 400,000 distinct CDR3 sequences, just under 35% of them seen once, and the ten largest clones take roughly 14%. These receptors' targets are unknown. Sequencing used cultured PBMCs, obtained from culture after CMV antigen stimulation. The receptors come from a human donor in good health (CMV status not recorded). Some clones in this sample may be carry-over from other donors' samples.

The chain links TRBV7-9 to TRBJ1-4, with 7 positions matching TRBD1. CDR3 length: 15 amino acids. Germline V gene sequence: CDR1 SEHNR, CDR2 FQNEAQ (reference sequence). V trimming: 5 bases; J trimming: 5 bases; junction bases outside the gene matches: 8. CDR3 region: CASSPRQGENEKLFF. DNA for the CDR3: TGTGCCAGCAGCCCACGACAGGGCGAAAATGAAAAACTGTTTTTT.

This clonotype was counted ten times or more. The chain links TRBV6-1 to TRBJ2-7; 11 bases are a match to TRBD1. The CDR3 loop spans 14 amino acids. From germline, CDR1 is MNHNS and CDR2 SASEGT. Trimming at V came to 8 bases and at J to 2 bases, leaving 5 bases not matched to a gene. As DNA, the CDR3 is TGTGCCAGCGGGCGGACAGGGGGCCCCTACGAGCAGTACTTC. It yields the protein CASGRTGGPYEQYF.

The table lists this clonotype with a few counts. The CDR3 here is CASGLAGAVTKNIQYF. The CDR3, as DNA: TGTGCCAGCGGACTAGCGGGAGCCGTAACCAAAAACATTCAGTACTTC. V usage is TRBV7-8 and J usage is TRBJ2-4, with 13 bases matching TRBD2. V was clipped by 8 bases and J by 2 bases; unmatched bases: 6. This CDR3 contains 16 residues. CDR1 is SGHVS and CDR2 is FQNEAQ in the germline V gene.

The chain uses TRBV11-2 and TRBJ2-3; D gene ambiguous. With 1 base removed from V and 2 bases from J, the gap between germline ends came to 10 bases. CDR1 and CDR2 (germline): SGHAT, FQNNGV. CDR3 length: 15 residues. This CDR3 reads CASSLGRGTTDTQYF. The DNA for the CDR3 is TGTGCCAGCAGCTTAGGCAGAGGAACCACAGATACGCAGTATTTT.

This chain joins TRBV25-1 and TRBJ1-2, with TRBD1 as a possible D gene (6 bases). Trimming removed 4 bases from V and 5 bases from J, with 17 bases in between. CDR3 length equals 15 residues. CDR1 is MGHDK and CDR2 is SYGVNS in the germline V gene. For the CDR3, the DNA is TGTGCCAGCAGTGGAACAGGGAAACGGGGTTATGGCTACACCTTC. It codes for CASSGTGKRGYGYTF.

This chain connects TRBV29-1 to TRBJ1-2, with 12 positions matching TRBD1. The CDR3 is made up of 14 amino acids. V shed 5 bases, J shed 7 bases, and the junction held 8 bases outside the gene matches. From germline, CDR1 is SQVTM and CDR2 ANQGSEA. CDR3 nucleotide sequence: TGCAGCGTTTGGGGACAGGGGGCGTTAGGTGGCTACACCTTC. This codes for CSVWGQGALGGYTF.

A few counts support this clonotype. V usage is TRBV25-1 and J usage is TRBJ2-1; 9 bases map to TRBD1. With 2 bases clipped from V and 8 bases from J, the junction kept 10 bases outside the gene matches. CDR1 and CDR2 (germline): MGHDK, SYGVNS. This CDR3 is built from 16 residues. In DNA, the CDR3 is TGTGCCAGCAGTGAAGAAGGGACAGGGCTCCCGGATGAGCAGTTCTTC. As protein: CASSEEGTGLPDEQFF. The variable domain in full, with the rest retrieved from reference TRBV25-1 and TRBJ2-1, is EADIYQTPRYLVIGTGKKITLECSQTMGHDKMYWYQQDPGMELHLIHYSYGVNSTEKGDLSSESTVSRIRTEHFPLTLESARPSHTSQYLCASSEEGTGLPDEQFFGPGTRLTVL.

A single count supports this clonotype. The genes are TRBV19 and TRBJ1-5; D gene ambiguous. V lost 8 bases and J lost 5, with 13 bases in between. Looked up from germline, CDR1 is LNHDA and CDR2 is SQIVND (reference sequence). The CDR3 spans 13 residues. Here the CDR3 reads CASRGLTYQPQHF. DNA of the CDR3: TGTGCCAGTCGAGGGTTAACCTATCAGCCCCAGCATTTT.

The rearrangement links TRBV19 to TRBJ1-5; perhaps TRBD1 as D (6 bases). The CDR3 is 15 amino acids. V lost 0 bases and J lost 5, with 11 bases in between. Germline assignment: CDR1 LNHDA and CDR2 SQIVND (reference sequence). The CDR3 nucleotides read TGTGCCAGTAGTATAGATGGGGGGCACTATCAGCCCCAGCATTTT. It codes for CASSIDGGHYQPQHF.